This paragraph covers one T cell receptor (beta chain) sequence. Its antigen is undetermined. This entry is derived from a study of beta chain features in type 1 diabetes. Points from the study as a whole: TCRB repertoires of naive, central memory and Treg cells appeared more similar among patients than among healthy donors. VDJ junctions sequenced from type 1 diabetes patients showed fewer insertions and more deletions. A moderate, significant TCRB CDR3 shortening appeared in type 1 diabetes across four CD4+ subsets.

V dropped 6 bases and J dropped 0 bases, with 11 bases sitting between them. This CDR3 has 15 amino acids. Germline loops: CDR1 MDHEN, CDR2 SYDVKM. The sequenced template was cDNA made from the entire isolated RNA. Clones were sequenced by immunoSEQ multiplex PCR, and TCRdb holds only the in-frame ones, with some missing. This sample has hundreds of thousands of clones, with approximately 30% found just once. This sequence originates from a man younger than 30 in good health. V usage is TRBV28 and J usage is TRBJ2-2; no reliable D call. The sequenced sample was naive CD4+ T cells from blood. The CDR3 DNA reads TGTGCCAGCAGATCCGCGGAACCGAACACCGGGGAGCTGTTTTTT. It encodes CASRSAEPNTGELFF.